Sequencing of this T cell receptor gamma chain was carried out in a study of Vδ1+ human thymocytes. Whole-study results and caveats: Unlike peripheral blood Vdelta1+ controls, thymic delta-chain sequences included approximately 21% Vdelta2 and few Vdelta3. Thymic TRG and TRD repertoires appeared highly polyclonal, with Gaussian CDR3 length distributions. Many TRG clonotypes were shared between donors; TRD repertoires were essentially private.

RNA was extracted from the cells and then reverse transcribed. CDR3 amplicons came from multiplex PCR with pooled V-gene forward and constant-region reverse primers. TCRdb re-called the multiplex PCR reads using CATT. The sample shows more than 8,000 gamma-chain clones, 56% of them seen only once. Thymocytes were sorted as CD3+ TCRVdelta1+ TCRVdelta2- after alphabeta T cell depletion. Between roughly 97% and 99.6% of sorted thymocytes were Vdelta1+. Notes on this clone: The target antigen is unknown.

CDR3 length: 13 residues. The ends lost 3 bases at V and 3 bases at J; junction bases unmatched: 5. CDR1 and CDR2 (germline): GITISATS, ISYDGTV (reference sequence). This receptor was obtained from a girl in the first two years of life who had congenital heart surgery. The chain uses TRGV9 and TRGJ1 or TRGJ2. TCRdb does not report a J gene; here it was assigned by matching the DNA to germline references. Sequences were obtained from Vdelta1+ gamma-delta thymocytes from the thymus. Subset here: FACS-sorted CD3+ TCRalphabeta- TCRVdelta1+ TCRVdelta2- thymocytes. In DNA, the CDR3 is TGTGCCTTGTGGGAGCCCATTTATTATAAGAAACTCTTT. Its protein product is CALWEPIYYKKLF.